Below are 29 T cell receptor beta chains sequenced from a single sample in a study of blood T cell repertoires in COVID-19. TCRdb keeps only in-frame clones here, not all; method: immunoSEQ multiplex PCR. The table lists about 300,000 clones, 80% to 90% of them singletons. Sequences were obtained from peripheral blood. The receptors originated from a middle-aged man with acute or convalescent COVID-19.

The chain recombines TRBV2 with TRBJ2-2, with 12 bases fitting TRBD2. CDR3 length: 16 residues. Germline CDR1 reads SNHLY; CDR2 reads FYNNEI. The V gene end was trimmed by 6 bases and the J gene end by 7 bases; junction bases not matched to a gene: 9. In DNA form, the CDR3 reads TGTGCCAGCAGCGCTACTAGCGGGGGGCAAATCGGGGAGCTGTTTTTT. Amino acid sequence: CASSATSGGQIGELFF.

The V and J genes are TRBV6-1 and TRBJ2-7; D might be TRBD1 (6 bases). The CDR3 is 14 amino acids. Trimming cost V 2 bases and J 3 bases, with 11 bases left between them. Germline loops: CDR1 MNHNS, CDR2 SASEGT. CDR3 DNA sequence: TGTGCCAGCAGTGAAATCGAGGGGGACTACGAGCAGTACTTC. Its translation: CASSEIEGDYEQYF.

This chain connects TRBV4-2 to TRBJ1-6; perhaps TRBD1 as D (6 bases). The CDR3 loop spans 16 amino acids. Germline CDR1 and CDR2: LGHNA and YNFKEQ. Trimming removed 0 bases from V and 7 bases from J, with 13 bases in between. CDR3: CASSQDPQGKNSPLHF. For the CDR3, the DNA is TGTGCCAGCAGCCAAGATCCCCAGGGGAAGAATTCACCCCTCCACTTT.

The rearrangement joins TRBV6-6 to TRBJ1-5; D gene uncertain. Germline loops: CDR1 MNHNY, CDR2 SVGAGI (reference sequence). V lost 2 bases to trimming and J lost 2 bases, with 7 bases between them. The CDR3 loop spans 14 amino acids. The CDR3 loop is CASSYREGNQPQHF. CDR3 nucleotides: TGTGCCAGCAGTTACAGGGAGGGCAATCAGCCCCAGCATTTT.

A note on this clone: Other DNA variants within this sample encode the same CDR3. The CDR3 is CAWNSGANTEAFF. Here the CDR3 DNA reads TGTGCCTGGAATTCGGGAGCTAACACTGAAGCTTTCTTT. V is TRBV30 and J is TRBJ1-1; D not certain. Germline V gives CDR1 GTSNPN, CDR2 SVGIG (reference sequence). The CDR3 has 13 residues. Trimming took off 4 bases at V and 2 bases at J, with 11 bases between the two ends.

The chain recombines TRBV19 with TRBJ2-7; 9 bases are shared with TRBD1. CDR3 size: 14 residues. Germline V gene lookup returns CDR1 LNHDA and CDR2 SQIVND (reference sequence). Unmatched junction bases numbered 5, after V lost 5 bases and J lost 3 bases. CDR3 region: CASSSGTGSYEQYF. In nucleotides, the CDR3 is TGTGCCAGTAGTTCCGGGACAGGGAGCTACGAGCAGTACTTC.

This clone was seen a single time. The chain links TRBV5-6 to TRBJ1-1, with a possible D match to TRBD1 (6 bases). Germline V gene data show CDR1 as SGHDT and CDR2 as YYEEEE. There are 14 residues in the CDR3. V was clipped by 0 bases and J by 5 bases, with 11 bases between them. The CDR3 DNA follows: TGTGCCAGCAGCTTGGTAGGGGGTGGTACTGAAGCTTTCTTT. This encodes CASSLVGGGTEAFF.

The gene calls are TRBV12-2 and TRBJ2-2; the table's D call of TRBD1 was not tested on the DNA. TRBV12-2 is labeled a pseudogene. CDR3 size: 18 residues. The CDR3 is CASRLGARQGGNTGELFF. The CDR3 region has the DNA TGTGCAAGTCGCTTAGGAGCTAGACAGGGGGGGAACACCGGGGAGCTGTTTTTT.

This clone was counted once. The V gene is TRBV21-1, the J gene TRBJ1-6. TRBV21-1 is noted as a pseudogene. The CDR3 runs to 16 residues. The CDR3: CASSKVGRGMHSPLHF. DNA of the CDR3: TGTGCCAGCAGCAAAGTAGGACGGGGTATGCATTCACCCCTCCACTTT.

This sequence joins TRBV30 and TRBJ2-3, with 10 bases that match TRBD2. Per the germline V gene, CDR1 is GTSNPN and CDR2 is SVGIG (reference sequence). The CDR3 has 15 amino acids. V lost 3 bases and J lost 2; bases outside the gene matches: 5. The CDR3 bases are TGTGCCTGGAGCGAGACTAGCGGGCCCACAGATACGCAGTATTTT. Residues: CAWSETSGPTDTQYF.

The CDR3 nucleotides read TGTGCCAGCAGCCGTTCGCGGGACACTGAAGCTTTCTTT. It is translated as CASSRSRDTEAFF. The chain links TRBV7-2 to TRBJ1-1, with D unclear. V was pared by 5 bases and J by 3 bases, with 10 bases between. The CDR3 is 13 amino acids. Germline assignment: CDR1 SGHTA and CDR2 FQGNSA. Variable domain in full (rest from reference TRBV7-2 and TRBJ1-1): GAGVSQSPSNKVTEKGKDVELRCDPISGHTALYWYRQSLGQGLEFLIYFQGNSAPDKSGLPSDRFSAERTGGSVSTLTIQRTQQEDSAVYLCASSRSRDTEAFFGQGTRLTVV.

The chain uses TRBV5-4 and TRBJ2-7; TRBD1 aligns across 8 bases. Germline V gene lookup returns CDR1 SGHNT and CDR2 YYREEE (reference sequence). V was clipped by 4 bases and J by 5 bases; unmatched bases: 8. The CDR3 is made up of 14 amino acids. CDR3 bases: TGTGCCAGCAGCGGGACAGGAAAAAGGGACGAGCAGTACTTC. Translation gives CASSGTGKRDEQYF. Drawing the rest from reference TRBV5-4 and TRBJ2-7, the complete variable domain is ETGVTQSPTHLIKTRGQQVTLRCSSQSGHNTVSWYQQALGQGPQFIFQYYREEENGRGNFPPRFSGLQFPNYSSELNVNALELDDSALYLCASSGTGKRDEQYFGPGTRLTVT.

V and J are TRBV29-1 and TRBJ2-4; D is undetermined. The germline CDR1 and CDR2 sequences are SQVTM and ANQGSEA. V was shortened by 5 bases and J by 1 base, with 6 bases between the two germline ends. The length of the CDR3 is 12 residues. This chain's CDR3 is CSVPGAKNIQYF. The CDR3 nucleotides are TGCAGCGTTCCCGGGGCCAAAAACATTCAGTACTTC.

The gene calls are TRBV5-6 and TRBJ1-2, with D unclear. CDR3 size: 11 residues. Germline CDR1 and CDR2: SGHDT and YYEEEE. V lost 4 bases, J lost 3 bases, and 4 bases lay in between. The CDR3 loop reads CASSIDYGYTF. The CDR3 nucleotides are TGTGCCAGCAGCATAGACTATGGCTACACCTTC.

The sample holds one count of this clone. V and J are TRBV27 and TRBJ2-5, with 12 bases aligning to TRBD1. The germline V gene has CDR1 MNHEY and CDR2 SMNVEV (reference sequence). V was pared by 7 bases and J by 5 bases, with 8 bases of the junction left unmatched. This CDR3 has 15 residues. The CDR3 DNA reads TGTGCCAGCAAAGGGACAGGGGGCGCGGGGGAGACCCAGTACTTC. It encodes CASKGTGGAGETQYF.

The rearrangement links TRBV6-5 to TRBJ1-6; weak D call: TRBD1 (5 bases). Germline V gene sequence: CDR1 MNHEY, CDR2 SVGAGI. The CDR3 runs to 15 residues. V dropped 9 bases and J dropped 2 bases, with 14 bases sitting between them. The CDR3 reads CASSQDPTYNSPLHF. CDR3 DNA: TGTGCCAGTTCACAGGATCCCACCTATAATTCACCCCTCCACTTT.

This CDR3 reads CAWSLRGWADTQYF. CDR3 DNA: TGTGCCTGGAGTTTGCGGGGGTGGGCAGATACGCAGTATTTT. This sequence joins TRBV30 and TRBJ2-3; 7 bases are a match to TRBD2. The CDR3 has 14 residues. The junction had 6 bases not matched to a gene; V was cut back by 2 bases and J by 4 bases. CDR1 is GTSNPN, CDR2 SVGIG, per germline (reference sequence). The variable domain in full, with the rest retrieved from reference TRBV30 and TRBJ2-3, is SQTIHQWPATLVQPVGSPLSLECTVEGTSNPNLYWYRQAAGRGLQLLFYSVGIGQISSEVPQNLSASRPQDRQFILSSKKLLLSDSGFYLCAWSLRGWADTQYFGPGTRLTVL.

The chain joins TRBV5-1 to TRBJ2-3; 7 bases agree with TRBD1. The V and J ends lost 3 bases and 0 bases, in that order; junction bases with no gene match: 7. From germline, CDR1 is SGHRS and CDR2 YFSETQ. This CDR3 spans 16 amino acids. The CDR3 is CASSYRDSPSTDTQYF. For the CDR3, the DNA is TGCGCCAGCAGCTATCGGGACAGCCCTAGCACAGATACGCAGTATTTT.

The CDR3 nucleotides are TGTGCCAGCAGCCAACAGGGGAAGGCTAACTATGGCTACACCTTC. The encoded protein is CASSQQGKANYGYTF. This chain uses TRBV5-8 with TRBJ1-2; 7 bases fit TRBD1. Trimming at V came to 4 bases and at J to 0 bases, leaving 6 bases not matched to a gene. This CDR3 is 15 amino acids long. Looked up from germline, CDR1 is SGHTS and CDR2 is YDEGEE. The full variable domain, its missing parts supplied by reference TRBV5-8 and TRBJ1-2, is EAGVTQSPTHLIKTRGQQATLRCSPISGHTSVYWYQQALGLGLQFLLWYDEGEERNRGNFPPRFSGRQFPNYSSELNVNALELEDSALYLCASSQQGKANYGYTFGSGTRLTVV.

V is TRBV15 and J is TRBJ1-1, with D hard to call. CDR1 and CDR2 from the germline V gene are LNHNV and YYDKDF (reference sequence). This CDR3 has 13 amino acids. With 0 bases removed from V and 5 bases from J, the gap between germline ends came to 7 bases. The CDR3 protein is CATSRDPGTEAFF. As DNA, the CDR3 is TGTGCCACCAGCAGAGATCCGGGGACTGAAGCTTTCTTT.

The rearrangement uses TRBV7-9 and TRBJ2-2; possibly TRBD1 for D (5 bases). CDR3 length equals 15 residues. Germline values: CDR1 SEHNR, CDR2 FQNEAQ (reference sequence). The V end was cut by 5 bases, the J end by 6 bases, with 16 bases between. CDR3 sequence reads: CASSPGFGAAGELFF. The CDR3 region has the DNA TGTGCCAGCAGCCCAGGTTTTGGGGCCGCCGGGGAGCTGTTTTTT.

The chain recombines TRBV9 with TRBJ1-2; 9 bases are a match to TRBD1. The trim removed 3 bases at V and 4 bases at J, leaving 4 bases unmatched. Germline lookup yields CDR1 SGDLS and CDR2 YYNGEE. The CDR3 has 14 residues. Here the CDR3 reads CASSGQGGIYGYTF. CDR3 nucleotides: TGTGCCAGCAGCGGACAGGGGGGGATCTATGGCTACACCTTC.

The chain joins TRBV24-1 to TRBJ2-5, with 7 bases matching TRBD2. The CDR3 covers 15 residues. Germline V gene data show CDR1 as KGHDR and CDR2 as SFDVKD. V lost 3 bases to trimming and J lost 5 bases; unmatched junction nucleotides: 8. This chain's CDR3 is CATSDISGAGETQYF. The CDR3 DNA reads as TGTGCCACCAGTGATATAAGCGGGGCTGGGGAGACCCAGTACTTC.

The V call is TRBV7-8, the J call TRBJ1-1, with TRBD1 as a possible D gene (6 bases). CDR3 size: 18 residues. Germline V gene data show CDR1 as SGHVS and CDR2 as FQNEAQ. Trimming cost V 1 base and J 0 bases, with 18 bases left between them. For the CDR3, the DNA is TGTGCCAGCAGCTTAGTAGGGCGGGGGCCCTACATGAACACTGAAGCTTTCTTT. It specifies CASSLVGRGPYMNTEAFF. Full variable domain (outside the CDR3, taken from reference TRBV7-8 and TRBJ1-1): GAGVSQSPRYKVAKRGQDVALRCDPISGHVSLFWYQQALGQGPEFLTYFQNEAQLDKSGLPSDRFFAERPEGSVSTLKIQRTQQEDSAVYLCASSLVGRGPYMNTEAFFGQGTRLTVV.

V is TRBV5-6 and J is TRBJ1-2, with D unresolved. Looked up from germline, CDR1 is SGHDT and CDR2 is YYEEEE. Trimming cost V 4 bases and J 0 bases, with 16 bases left between them. CDR3 length: 16 residues. The chain's CDR3 is CASSPLGSGSNYGYTF. Written as DNA, the CDR3 is TGTGCCAGCAGCCCGCTGGGCAGCGGGTCTAACTATGGCTACACCTTC.

The chain recombines TRBV5-4 with TRBJ2-1; TRBD2 matches at 9 bases. Germline V lookup: CDR1 SGHNT, CDR2 YYREEE (reference sequence). The CDR3 covers 15 residues. V was clipped by 0 bases and J by 5 bases; unmatched bases: 3. The CDR3 coding sequence is TGTGCCAGCAGCTTGGTAGCGGGGGATCACAATGAGCAGTTCTTC. Its protein product is CASSLVAGDHNEQFF.

This chain connects TRBV24-1 to TRBJ2-1, with TRBD2 matching over 7 bases. V shed 4 bases, J shed 7 bases, and the junction held 15 bases outside the gene matches. CDR3 length: 17 residues. Germline CDR1 and CDR2: KGHDR and SFDVKD. CDR3 sequence: CATSDVTGLVDNNEQFF. CDR3 nucleotide sequence: TGTGCCACCAGTGACGTAACAGGACTAGTAGATAATAATGAGCAGTTCTTC.

The rearrangement uses TRBV9 and TRBJ1-3; D is undetermined. This CDR3 has 14 amino acids. Germline CDR1 reads SGDLS; CDR2 reads YYNGEE. V lost 0 bases, J lost 4 bases, and 8 bases lay in between. The CDR3 DNA sequence: TGTGCCAGCAGCGTAGGTGGTAGAGGAAACACCATATATTTT. This sequence encodes CASSVGGRGNTIYF.

CDR3 sequence (DNA): TGTGCCAGCTCACCGACGAGGGGGAACTATGGCTACACCTTC. Translated: CASSPTRGNYGYTF. The chain employs TRBV18 and TRBJ1-2; weak D call: TRBD1 (6 bases). CDR1 is KGHSH and CDR2 is LQKENI in the germline V gene. V was clipped by 3 bases and J by 2 bases, with 10 bases between them. The CDR3 loop spans 14 amino acids.